A single sample is the source of the 18 T cell receptor beta chains below, sequenced in a study of blood T cell repertoires in COVID-19. Using immunoSEQ multiplex PCR, the repertoire was profiled, and TCRdb retains in-frame clones only, with some absent. This sample has over 200,000 clones, with around 90% found just once. Sequencing input: peripheral blood. The receptors were gathered from a man aged 30 to 45 with COVID-19, enrolled during active disease.

J is TRBJ2-3 and V is TRBV13; 7 bases map to TRBD1. Germline V gives CDR1 PRHDT, CDR2 FYEKMQ (reference sequence). The CDR3 runs to 16 residues. Losses at the gene ends were 2 bases for V and 2 bases for J; bases not matched to a gene: 7. This CDR3 reads CASSLYATGSTDTQYF. CDR3 nucleotide sequence: TGTGCCAGCAGCTTATATGCGACAGGGTCCACAGATACGCAGTATTTT.

The V gene is TRBV5-1, the J gene TRBJ2-2, with 11 bases lining up with TRBD2. The CDR3 extends over 16 amino acids. Looked up from germline, CDR1 is SGHRS and CDR2 is YFSETQ. The V and J ends lost 2 bases and 5 bases, in that order; junction bases with no gene match: 5. DNA of the CDR3: TGCGCCAGCAGCTTACTAGCGGGAGATAGAACCGGGGAGCTGTTTTTT. This translates into CASSLLAGDRTGELFF.

The chain employs TRBV28 and TRBJ1-3; D unresolved. The CDR3 is 15 residues long. Germline values: CDR1 MDHEN, CDR2 SYDVKM. The V gene lost 1 base and the J gene lost 0 bases, with 7 bases spanning the gap. The CDR3 nucleotides read TGTGCCAGCAGTTTATTCGTCGGCTCTGGAAACACCATATATTTT. Residues: CASSLFVGSGNTIYF.

V is TRBV2 and J is TRBJ1-5; D perhaps matches TRBD1 (5 bases). The V gene's germline CDR1 is SNHLY and CDR2 FYNNEI. Trimming removed 5 bases from V and 1 base from J, with 12 bases in between. The CDR3 covers 15 residues. CDR3 coding DNA: TGTGCCAGCAGTCCCCGGGGGGGAAGCAATCAGCCCCAGCATTTT. This sequence encodes CASSPRGGSNQPQHF.

The chain is built from TRBV11-2 and TRBJ2-2; TRBD2 is a possible D gene (5 bases). Germline CDR1 SGHAT, CDR2 FQNNGV. Trimming pared 1 base from V and 2 bases from J, leaving 11 bases between. This CDR3 is built from 16 residues. The CDR3 DNA sequence: TGTGCCAGCAGCTTAGGCGGACCGGGAAACACCGGGGAGCTGTTTTTT. This sequence encodes CASSLGGPGNTGELFF.

The V gene is TRBV18, the J gene TRBJ1-3; D is undetermined. In germline, CDR1 is KGHSH, CDR2 LQKENI. The V end was cut by 4 bases, the J end by 4 bases, with 11 bases between. This CDR3 comprises 14 residues. Here the CDR3 reads CASSRYGQGNTIYF. CDR3 DNA: TGTGCCAGCTCACGGTATGGCCAGGGAAACACCATATATTTT.

The chain uses TRBV14 and TRBJ1-6, with 9 bases that match TRBD1. V was clipped by 4 bases and J by 5 bases; unmatched bases: 3. Germline V lookup: CDR1 SGHDN, CDR2 FVKESK. The CDR3 sequence is 15 residues long. CDR3 residues: CASSPGTGHNSPLHF. Here the CDR3 DNA reads TGTGCCAGCAGCCCCGGGACAGGGCATAATTCACCCCTCCACTTT. The whole variable domain, remainder taken from reference TRBV14 and TRBJ1-6, is EAGVTQFPSHSVIEKGQTVTLRCDPISGHDNLYWYRRVMGKEIKFLLHFVKESKQDESGMPNNRFLAERTGGTYSTLKVQPAELEDSGVYFCASSPGTGHNSPLHFGNGTRLTVT.

This clone has a handful of counts. V usage is TRBV5-1 and J usage is TRBJ2-7; the D gene is possibly TRBD1 (5 bases). Trimming left V 2 bases short and J 2 bases short, with 8 bases between. CDR1 and CDR2 from the germline V gene are SGHRS and YFSETQ. The CDR3 runs 13 residues. CDR3 protein: CASSFGQTYEQYF. CDR3 in DNA: TGCGCCAGCAGCTTCGGACAAACCTACGAGCAGTACTTC.

This clone came up a few times. V usage is TRBV30 and J usage is TRBJ1-5; D call uncertain. The CDR3 is 14 residues long. The V and J ends lost 4 bases and 3 bases respectively, with 13 bases between them. Germline CDR1 and CDR2: GTSNPN and SVGIG (reference sequence). The CDR3 coding sequence is TGTGCCTGGAATGTGGGCACCCTCAATCAGCCCCAGCATTTT. Protein sequence: CAWNVGTLNQPQHF.

V gene TRBV18 combines with J gene TRBJ2-2; 12 nucleotides align to TRBD1. V was clipped by 6 bases and J by 6 bases; unmatched bases: 5. The germline CDR1 and CDR2 sequences are KGHSH and LQKENI. The CDR3 is 15 residues long. This CDR3 is CASSPGQGASGELFF. The CDR3, as DNA: TGTGCCAGCTCGCCGGGACAGGGGGCGTCCGGGGAGCTGTTTTTT.

V usage is TRBV11-3 and J usage is TRBJ1-1; 9 positions agree with TRBD1. Germline CDR1 SGHNT, CDR2 YENEEA. CDR3 length: 15 residues. The V and J ends lost 3 bases and 4 bases, in that order; junction bases with no gene match: 6. The CDR3 here is CASSLQGQGGTEAFF. The DNA for the CDR3 is TGTGCCAGCAGCTTGCAGGGACAGGGCGGCACTGAAGCTTTCTTT.

V and J are TRBV19 and TRBJ1-2; 7 nucleotides agree with TRBD1. The CDR3 is 13 amino acids. Unmatched junction bases numbered 4, after V lost 5 bases and J lost 4 bases. Germline V gene data show CDR1 as LNHDA and CDR2 as SQIVND (reference sequence). CDR3 residues: CASSSTGTYGYTF. CDR3 nucleotide sequence: TGTGCCAGTAGTTCGACAGGGACCTATGGCTACACCTTC.

The rearrangement uses TRBV5-1 and TRBJ2-2, with 8 bases fitting TRBD2. V gave up 0 bases and J gave up 1 base; unmatched junction bases: 5. Per germline, CDR1 SGHRS and CDR2 YFSETQ. The CDR3 sequence is 17 residues long. The CDR3 region is CASSLGVSGGNTGELFF. In DNA form, the CDR3 reads TGCGCCAGCAGCTTGGGTGTCAGCGGGGGGAACACCGGGGAGCTGTTTTTT.

This clone occurred a few times. One end of the junction fails to match germline, which may point to a read error. This chain joins TRBV12-3 or TRBV12-4 and TRBJ2-7, with 7 bases lining up with TRBD1. The CDR3 is 13 amino acids. The DNA of the CDR3 is TGTGCCAGCAGCTTAGACAGGGCTAGGGAGCAGTACTTC. Amino acids: CASSLDRAREQYF.

The rearrangement uses TRBV5-6 and TRBJ1-2; 11 positions agree with TRBD1. The CDR3 totals 14 residues. Germline V gives CDR1 SGHDT, CDR2 YYEEEE. The V gene end was trimmed by 4 bases and the J gene end by 8 bases; junction bases not matched to a gene: 7. CDR3 sequence: CASSPGQGARGYTF. The CDR3 nucleotides read TGTGCCAGCAGCCCAGGACAGGGGGCGCGGGGCTACACCTTC.

This clone has just a few counts. This rearrangement joins TRBV7-2 to TRBJ2-1, with 7 bases fitting TRBD1. This CDR3 spans 16 amino acids. V trimming: 2 bases; J trimming: 4 bases; junction bases outside the gene matches: 8. In germline, CDR1 is SGHTA, CDR2 FQGNSA. The CDR3 is CASSLRDWTGYNEQFF. For the CDR3, the DNA is TGTGCCAGCAGCTTAAGGGATTGGACAGGATACAATGAGCAGTTCTTC.

CDR3 loop: CASSSNQGTYGYTF. The CDR3 DNA sequence: TGTGCCAGCAGTTCGAATCAGGGGACCTATGGCTACACCTTC. The gene calls are TRBV6-5 and TRBJ1-2; possible D gene TRBD1, 6 bases. The CDR3 is 14 residues long. Germline V lookup: CDR1 MNHEY, CDR2 SVGAGI. V was pared by 4 bases and J by 4 bases, with 13 bases between.

This chain uses TRBV7-9 with TRBJ2-7; 9 bases map to TRBD1. The CDR3 contains 16 residues. V lost 5 bases and J lost 6; bases outside the gene matches: 14. CDR1 SEHNR and CDR2 FQNEAQ come from the germline V gene (reference sequence). CDR3 DNA sequence: TGTGCCAGCAGCGGAAAGGACAGGGGCCAGGCCTCCGAGCAGTACTTC. Protein sequence: CASSGKDRGQASEQYF.